These T cell receptor beta chains were read from a single sample in a study of cytotoxic CD8 clonotypes in ibrutinib-treated CLL. TCRdb's table, derived via immunoSEQ multiplex PCR, lists solely in-frame clones and lacks some. The sample lists about 92,000 clones, 70% to 80% seen once, with approximately 23% in the top ten. Specimen: PBMCs, collected after 24 months of ibrutinib treatment. The receptors here all came from a human donor with chronic lymphocytic leukemia. CDR3s include the opening cysteine and the closing phenylalanine or tryptophan. The order of the fields is D gene, J gene, clone size, V gene, CDR3 DNA, CDR3 protein. D genes are given only for firm matches. Size is stated for part of the rows, as once, few or many counts, or as a class when the clone is expanded.

d_gene: TRBD1
j_gene: TRBJ2-3
abundance: -
v_gene: TRBV30
CDR3nt: TGTGCCAAAGGACAGGGGACCACAGATACGCAGTATTTT
CDR3aa: CAKGQGTTDTQYF

d_gene: -
j_gene: TRBJ1-2
abundance: once
v_gene: TRBV28
CDR3nt: TGTGCCAGCACCTATGACACCCGCTATGGCTACACCTTC
CDR3aa: CASTYDTRYGYTF

d_gene: TRBD2
j_gene: TRBJ2-3
abundance: few
v_gene: TRBV2
CDR3nt: TGTGCCGGACGTCCAGGACTAGAAACAGATACGCAGTATTTT
CDR3aa: CAGRPGLETDTQYF

d_gene: TRBD1
j_gene: TRBJ2-3
abundance: -
v_gene: TRBV7-9
CDR3nt: TGTGCCAGCAGCTTGGGACAGGCCGGGGATACGCAGTATTTT
CDR3aa: CASSLGQAGDTQYF

d_gene: -
j_gene: TRBJ2-7
abundance: -
v_gene: TRBV14
CDR3nt: TGTGCCAGCAGCCAAGATCTAACAGCCCTTAGAGAGCAGTACTTC
CDR3aa: CASSQDLTALREQYF

d_gene: TRBD2
j_gene: TRBJ2-3
abundance: -
v_gene: TRBV7-8
CDR3nt: TGTGCCAGCAGCTTGAAGCGGGGGGTTAGCACAGATACGCAGTATTTT
CDR3aa: CASSLKRGVSTDTQYF

d_gene: -
j_gene: TRBJ1-4
abundance: -
v_gene: TRBV13
CDR3nt: TGTGCCAGCAGCTTACAACCGCACGGTAATGAAAAACTGTTTTTT
CDR3aa: CASSLQPHGNEKLFF

d_gene: TRBD2
j_gene: TRBJ2-7
abundance: -
v_gene: TRBV7-2
CDR3nt: TGTGCCAGCAGCTCAGACACTAGCGGAGCATACGAGCAGTACTTC
CDR3aa: CASSSDTSGAYEQYF

d_gene: -
j_gene: TRBJ2-3
abundance: -
v_gene: TRBV7-7
CDR3nt: TGTGCTAGCAGCTTAGTAGACACAGATACGCAGTATTTT
CDR3aa: CASSLVDTDTQYF

d_gene: -
j_gene: TRBJ1-1
abundance: -
v_gene: TRBV6-1
CDR3nt: TGTGCCAGCAGTCCTACGTACACTGAAGCTTTCTTT
CDR3aa: CASSPTYTEAFF

d_gene: -
j_gene: TRBJ1-1
abundance: -
v_gene: TRBV30
CDR3nt: TGTGCCGGGTTGGCCGCTATTGAAGCTTTCTTT
CDR3aa: CAGLAAIEAFF

d_gene: TRBD1
j_gene: TRBJ2-5
abundance: -
v_gene: TRBV7-9
CDR3nt: TGTGCCAGCAGCCGATTTGGGGACAGGCAAGAGACCCAGTACTTC
CDR3aa: CASSRFGDRQETQYF

d_gene: -
j_gene: TRBJ2-4
abundance: -
v_gene: TRBV19
CDR3nt: TGTGCCAGTAGTAGCTACACAACGGGACTTTTAAACATTCAGTACTTC
CDR3aa: CASSSYTTGLLNIQYF

d_gene: TRBD1
j_gene: TRBJ2-1
abundance: -
v_gene: TRBV5-4
CDR3nt: TGTGCCAGCAGCTCAGGGGGTTCTAACGAGCAGTTCTTC
CDR3aa: CASSSGGSNEQFF

d_gene: -
j_gene: TRBJ2-1
abundance: once
v_gene: TRBV30
CDR3nt: TGTGCCTGGAGCCTCCCACCGGGACTCCTATACAATGAGCAGTTCTTC
CDR3aa: CAWSLPPGLLYNEQFF

d_gene: -
j_gene: TRBJ1-2
abundance: -
v_gene: TRBV6-1
CDR3nt: TGTGCCAGCAGTACGACGGGACTTGCTAACTATGGCTACACCTTC
CDR3aa: CASSTTGLANYGYTF

d_gene: -
j_gene: TRBJ1-1
abundance: -
v_gene: TRBV20-1
CDR3nt: TGCAGTGCTAGAGCCAGGGAAGCTTTCTTT
CDR3aa: CSARAREAFF

d_gene: TRBD1
j_gene: TRBJ2-5
abundance: once
v_gene: TRBV14
CDR3nt: TGTGCCAGCAGCCAAAGACAGGGGCCGGCGACCCAGTACTTC
CDR3aa: CASSQRQGPATQYF

d_gene: -
j_gene: TRBJ1-5
abundance: -
v_gene: TRBV10-3
CDR3nt: TGTGCGAATCAGCCCCAGCATTTT
CDR3aa: CANQPQHF

d_gene: TRBD1
j_gene: TRBJ2-7
abundance: -
v_gene: TRBV5-5
CDR3nt: TGTGCCAGCAGCCGGACAGGGACATACGAGCAGTACTTC
CDR3aa: CASSRTGTYEQYF

d_gene: TRBD1
j_gene: TRBJ2-2
abundance: once
v_gene: TRBV7-6
CDR3nt: TGTGCCAGCAGCTTCGGGACAGGAGTTACCGGGGAGCTGTTTTTT
CDR3aa: CASSFGTGVTGELFF

d_gene: -
j_gene: TRBJ2-6
abundance: few
v_gene: TRBV5-1
CDR3nt: TGCGCCAGCAGCTTGGGGACAGTATATTCCTCTGGGGCCAACGTCCTGACTTTC
CDR3aa: CASSLGTVYSSGANVLTF

d_gene: -
j_gene: TRBJ2-1
abundance: -
v_gene: TRBV5-4
CDR3nt: TGTGCCAGCAGCTTGTCCGGACTCCCCTTAGGGGAGCAGTTCTTC
CDR3aa: CASSLSGLPLGEQFF

d_gene: TRBD2
j_gene: TRBJ2-5
abundance: -
v_gene: TRBV5-1
CDR3nt: TGCGCCAGCAGCGCCTTAGGGGAGGGGCAAGAGACCCAGTACTTC
CDR3aa: CASSALGEGQETQYF